The 4 T cell receptor beta chains reported below all come from one sample, sequenced in a study of cytomegalovirus exposure and HLA in healthy donors. The PCR had 60 Vbeta and 13 Jbeta primers. Assay: immunoSEQ multiplex PCR; the TCRdb copy retains only in-frame clones and omits some. The data contain 190,000 or so clones, roughly four fifths of them singletons. Specimen: PBMCs. The receptor source for this set is a man over 45 in good health and CMV-seronegative.

The chain has TRBV29-1 and TRBJ1-2; 8 positions agree with TRBD1. Germline V CDR1 and CDR2: SQVTM, ANQGSEA. This CDR3 spans 13 amino acids. The V gene end was trimmed by 4 bases and the J gene end by 4 bases; junction bases not matched to a gene: 5. The CDR3 DNA reads as TGCAGCGTTGGGCAGGGGGCTGGCTATGGCTACACCTTC. This sequence encodes CSVGQGAGYGYTF.

The chain has TRBV19 and TRBJ2-5, with 8 bases matching TRBD1. The end of the DNA is better explained by TRBJ2-7, so the J call may be wrong. Germline CDR1 is LNHDA and CDR2 is SQIVND (reference sequence). The CDR3 length is 16 residues. DNA of the CDR3: TGTGCCAGTAGTATAGCGGGAAGGACAGGGAATCACGAGCAGTACTTC. It specifies CASSIAGRTGNHEQYF.

J is TRBJ2-1 and V is TRBV20-1; D remains unclear. The ends were cut back, 2 bases at V and 6 bases at J, with 5 bases in the middle. This CDR3 region has 11 residues. Germline CDR1 and CDR2: DFQATT and SNEGSKA (reference sequence). In DNA, the CDR3 is TGCAGTGCTAGATCCCTCAATGAGCAGTTCTTC. Translated: CSARSLNEQFF.

This chain links TRBV4-1 with TRBJ2-1; tentative D call: TRBD1 (6 bases). Germline values: CDR1 MGHRA, CDR2 YSYEKL. V was cut by 1 base and J by 4 bases, with 17 bases left in between. CDR3 length: 17 residues. DNA of the CDR3: TGCGCCAGCAGCCAAGGGAGCCAGGGGCCCCTTTACAATGAGCAGTTCTTC. Translated, it gives CASSQGSQGPLYNEQFF.